Following are 5 T cell receptor beta chains from one sample sequenced in a study of PD-1 blockade in classical Hodgkin lymphoma. No patient escaped relapse after autologous stem cell transplantation, and brentuximab vedotin exposure varied. Sequencing used immunoSEQ multiplex PCR; TCRdb keeps in-frame clones, though not all of them. Of 35,000 to 45,000 clones in the sample, about 71% were seen once. Sequencing was performed on peripheral blood mononuclear cells (PBMCs), taken at baseline. Source of these receptors: a human donor with classical Hodgkin lymphoma.

CDR3 amino acids: CASSVRDRGRGGYTF. The CDR3 DNA reads TGTGCCAGCAGCGTCCGGGACAGGGGGCGCGGGGGCTACACCTTC. The V and J genes are TRBV13 and TRBJ1-2; 12 bases map to TRBD1. CDR1 is PRHDT, CDR2 FYEKMQ, per germline (reference sequence). This CDR3 has 15 residues. The junction had 9 bases not matched to a gene; V was cut back by 5 bases and J by 8 bases.

In regard to this clone: This same CDR3 is encoded by further DNA sequences in the sample. V gene TRBV6-1 combines with J gene TRBJ1-1; 8 bases are shared with TRBD1. Losses at the gene ends were 6 bases for V and 4 bases for J; bases not matched to a gene: 4. The CDR3 is 13 amino acids. Germline V gene data show CDR1 as MNHNS and CDR2 as SASEGT. The CDR3 reads CASRAGGVTEAFF. In nucleotides, the CDR3 is TGTGCCAGCAGGGCAGGGGGCGTCACTGAAGCTTTCTTT.

On this clone: Germline and junction disagree at one end, which may indicate a read error. V gene TRBV7-7 combines with J gene TRBJ2-3, with 11 nucleotides matching TRBD2. CDR3 length: 22 amino acids. Germline V gene sequence: CDR1 SSHAT, CDR2 FNYEAQ (reference sequence). CDR3 loop: CASSPRDRVPAELAGGPDTQYF. The CDR3 coding sequence is TGTGCTAGCAGCCCACGGGACAGGGTTCCCGCGGAGCTAGCGGGAGGACCAGATACGCAGTATTTT.

This chain links TRBV28 with TRBJ1-1; a weak D match, TRBD1 (6 bases). The V end was cut by 4 bases, the J end by 3 bases, with 12 bases between. Germline V lookup: CDR1 MDHEN, CDR2 SYDVKM. This CDR3 comprises 14 residues. CDR3 nucleotides: TGTGCCAGCAGTTACAGGGAAGGGGACACTGAAGCTTTCTTT. Protein product: CASSYREGDTEAFF.

The gene calls are TRBV9 and TRBJ2-1, with D tentatively TRBD1 or TRBD2 (5 bases each). Trimming cost V 1 base and J 3 bases, with 14 bases left between them. From germline, CDR1 is SGDLS and CDR2 YYNGEE. The CDR3 is 16 residues long. CDR3 sequence reads: CASSVFIGAGYNEQFF. CDR3 in DNA: TGTGCCAGCAGCGTATTCATCGGGGCTGGCTACAATGAGCAGTTCTTC. Based on the CDR3 plus reference TRBV9 and TRBJ2-1, the full variable domain is DSGVTQTPKHLITATGQRVTLRCSPRSGDLSVYWYQQSLDQGLQFLIQYYNGEERAKGNILERFSAQQFPDLHSELNLSSLELGDSALYFCASSVFIGAGYNEQFFGPGTRLTVL.